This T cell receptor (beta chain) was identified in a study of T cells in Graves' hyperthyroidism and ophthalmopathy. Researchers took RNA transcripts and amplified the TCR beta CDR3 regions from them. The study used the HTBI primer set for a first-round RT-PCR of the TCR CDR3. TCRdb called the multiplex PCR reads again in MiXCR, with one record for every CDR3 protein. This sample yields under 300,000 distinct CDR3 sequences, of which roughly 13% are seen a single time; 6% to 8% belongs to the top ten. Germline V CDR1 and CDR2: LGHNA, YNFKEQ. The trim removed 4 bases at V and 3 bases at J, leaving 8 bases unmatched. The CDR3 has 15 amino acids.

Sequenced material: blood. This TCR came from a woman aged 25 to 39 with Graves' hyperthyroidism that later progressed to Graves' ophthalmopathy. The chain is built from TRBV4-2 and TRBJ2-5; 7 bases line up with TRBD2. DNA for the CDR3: TGTGCCAGCAGCCTAATAATAGCGGGCGAAGAGACCCAGTACTTC. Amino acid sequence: CASSLIIAGEETQYF.